Shown below are 21 T cell receptor beta chains from a single sample sequenced in a study of blood T cell repertoires in COVID-19. The data were produced by immunoSEQ multiplex PCR, yet TCRdb's version contains in-frame clones alone and is incomplete. Among 90,000 to 120,000 clones listed, roughly 90% were seen once. Source material: peripheral blood. Receptors originate from a man between 65 and 85 years old with acute or convalescent COVID-19.

This clone was observed once. The CDR3 loop is CASRRANTEAFF. CDR3 DNA sequence: TGTGCCAGCAGGAGGGCAAACACTGAAGCTTTCTTT. The rearrangement links TRBV12-3 or TRBV12-4 to TRBJ1-1; D gene ambiguous. Trimming left V 6 bases short and J 2 bases short, with 7 bases between. The CDR3 totals 12 residues.

The chain carries TRBV7-8 and TRBJ2-7, with 7 bases fitting TRBD2. Losses at the gene ends were 1 base for V and 2 bases for J; bases not matched to a gene: 5. Per the germline V gene, CDR1 is SGHVS and CDR2 is FQNEAQ. The CDR3 length is 15 residues. The CDR3 bases are TGTGCCAGCAGCTTAGGGACTAGTATTCCCTACGAGCAGTACTTC. Translating it yields CASSLGTSIPYEQYF.

To note about this clone: Mismatch with germline at one junction end may stem from a read error. This chain links TRBV6-5 with TRBJ1-5; TRBD1 is a possible D gene (5 bases). This CDR3 is built from 12 residues. Per the germline V gene, CDR1 is MNHEY and CDR2 is SVGAGI. The CDR3 DNA reads as TGTGCCAGCGGGTCCGACAGCAGCCCCAACATTTTT. Translated, it gives CASGSDSSPNIF.

The V gene is TRBV6-5, the J gene TRBJ2-6, with D unclear. The CDR3 contains 15 residues. The V and J ends lost 5 bases and 0 bases respectively, with 8 bases between them. Germline V gives CDR1 MNHEY, CDR2 SVGAGI. The CDR3 bases are TGTGCCAGCAGTCCTATGTTCTCTGGGGCCAACGTCCTGACTTTC. Translation: CASSPMFSGANVLTF.

The V gene is TRBV11-3, the J gene TRBJ2-5; D not certain. Germline CDR1 is SGHNT and CDR2 is YENEEA. Trimming left V 0 bases short and J 2 bases short, with 4 bases between. This CDR3 has 13 residues. The CDR3 bases are TGTGCCAGCAGCTTAGAGAGGCAAGAGACCCAGTACTTC. Its protein product is CASSLERQETQYF.

The rearrangement uses TRBV5-6 and TRBJ2-1; 8 nucleotides match TRBD1. CDR1 is SGHDT and CDR2 is YYEEEE in the germline V gene. J gave up 10 bases and V 2 bases, and 11 bases lay outside the gene matches. CDR3 size: 15 residues. CDR3 coding DNA: TGTGCCAGCAGCTTCCGGGACAGGTATCTACAGGAGCAGTTCTTC. This codes for CASSFRDRYLQEQFF.

This sequence joins TRBV4-3 and TRBJ1-6, with unresolved D. This CDR3 comprises 14 residues. The germline V gene has CDR1 LGHNA and CDR2 YSLEER. Trimming pared 0 bases from V and 12 bases from J, leaving 12 bases between. The CDR3 protein is CASSQDRRAKPLHF. CDR3 nucleotides: TGCGCCAGCAGCCAAGATCGGAGGGCGAAACCCCTCCACTTT.

The chain employs TRBV5-1 and TRBJ1-2; possible D gene TRBD1, 5 bases. The CDR3 consists of 12 residues. V was shortened by 0 bases and J by 10 bases, with 10 bases between the two germline ends. CDR1 SGHRS and CDR2 YFSETQ come from the germline V gene. CDR3 bases: TGCGCCAGCAGCTTGGACCAGGGTGTCTACACCTTC. It specifies CASSLDQGVYTF.

This chain joins TRBV7-9 and TRBJ2-7; 7 nucleotides match TRBD1. Trimming removed 0 bases from V and 3 bases from J; junction bases left unmatched: 5. CDR1 and CDR2 (germline): SEHNR, FQNEAQ (reference sequence). This CDR3 contains 15 residues. In DNA form, the CDR3 reads TGTGCCAGCAGCTTAGCCGGGACAGTTAGCTACGAGCAGTACTTC. Encoded protein: CASSLAGTVSYEQYF.

V is TRBV6-5 and J is TRBJ1-2; maybe TRBD1 (5 bases). This CDR3 is 13 amino acids long. V was shortened by 7 bases and J by 8 bases, with 17 bases between the two germline ends. Germline V gene sequence: CDR1 MNHEY, CDR2 SVGAGI. The CDR3 DNA sequence: TGTGCCAGCACCATGCGCAGTAAGGGGGGCTACACCTTC. Its translation is CASTMRSKGGYTF.

The chain joins TRBV6-5 to TRBJ2-3; D may be TRBD1 (6 bases). This CDR3 has 12 amino acids. The germline V and J ends were trimmed by 4 bases and 11 bases, with 13 bases remaining between them. Germline CDR1 MNHEY, CDR2 SVGAGI. The CDR3 loop reads CASSLQGGRQYF. CDR3 bases: TGTGCCAGCAGTTTACAGGGTGGGAGGCAGTATTTT.

The rearrangement uses TRBV3-1 (or the pseudogene TRBV3-2) and TRBJ2-7; TRBD2 agrees at 8 bases. Germline trimming cut 0 bases from V and 1 base from J; bases unmatched to any gene: 8. From germline, CDR1 is LGHDT and CDR2 YNNKEL (reference sequence). This CDR3 region has 17 residues. CDR3 nucleotide sequence: TGTGCCAGCAGCCAAGATGGCCTAGCGGGCCGTTCCTACGAGCAGTACTTC. This translates into CASSQDGLAGRSYEQYF.

The chain is built from TRBV6-5 and TRBJ1-2; D is possibly TRBD1 (5 bases). Trimming took off 0 bases at V and 7 bases at J, with 12 bases between the two ends. Germline-derived CDR1 and CDR2 are MNHEY and SVGAGI. The CDR3 covers 14 residues. In DNA form, the CDR3 reads TGTGCCAGCAGTTACTCGCAGGTTAGGGGTGGCTACACCTTC. Amino acids: CASSYSQVRGGYTF.

The V call is TRBV15, the J call TRBJ1-1; 9 positions match TRBD1. The trim removed 6 bases at V and 7 bases at J, leaving 9 bases unmatched. Germline-derived CDR1 and CDR2 are LNHNV and YYDKDF (reference sequence). The CDR3 is made up of 14 amino acids. The CDR3 loop is CATRYGTGPFEAFF. Here the CDR3 DNA reads TGTGCCACCAGATACGGGACAGGGCCCTTTGAAGCTTTCTTT.

V gene TRBV5-6 combines with J gene TRBJ2-5; D is possibly TRBD1 (6 bases). With 3 bases removed from V and 5 bases from J, the gap between germline ends came to 8 bases. The CDR3 is made up of 12 amino acids. CDR1 and CDR2 from the germline V gene are SGHDT and YYEEEE. The CDR3 DNA is TGTGCCAGCAGCTCAGGGGAGGAGACCCAGTACTTC. Translating it yields CASSSGEETQYF.

The CDR3 nucleotides read TGTGCCAGCAGTTCAGACAGGACTTCATATGGCTACACCTTC. Residues: CASSSDRTSYGYTF. The V and J genes are TRBV6-6 and TRBJ1-2; tentatively, D is TRBD1 (6 bases). Trimming removed 4 bases from V and 5 bases from J, with 14 bases in between. There are 14 residues in the CDR3. Per germline, CDR1 MNHNY and CDR2 SVGAGI (reference sequence).

This clone was recorded a few times. V usage is TRBV6-5 and J usage is TRBJ2-7; 8 bases fit TRBD2. This CDR3 comprises 13 residues. V was clipped by 8 bases and J by 1 base; unmatched bases: 4. Germline values: CDR1 MNHEY, CDR2 SVGAGI. The CDR3 DNA follows: TGTGCCAGCGGACTAGCCGGATCCTACGAGCAGTACTTC. Translating it yields CASGLAGSYEQYF.

This chain uses TRBV6-2 or TRBV6-3 with TRBJ1-5; 7 nucleotides agree with TRBD1. In germline, CDR1 is MNHEY, CDR2 SVGEGT. The CDR3 is 12 amino acids. Trimming took 5 bases from V and 7 from J; bases not matched to a gene: 2. This CDR3 is CASSQGDQPQHF. CDR3 DNA: TGTGCCAGCAGTCAGGGGGACCAGCCCCAGCATTTT.

Only one count was recorded for this clone. This chain uses TRBV7-6 with TRBJ2-7; 7 positions match TRBD1. This CDR3 has 14 amino acids. V lost 1 base and J lost 1; bases outside the gene matches: 1. Germline values: CDR1 SGHVS, CDR2 FNYEAQ. CDR3 residues: CASSLGTGSYEQYF. In DNA form, the CDR3 reads TGTGCCAGCAGCTTAGGGACAGGTTCCTACGAGCAGTACTTC.

This chain links TRBV6-5 with TRBJ2-7; 9 bases fit TRBD1. CDR1 and CDR2 from the germline V gene are MNHEY and SVGAGI. The CDR3 length is 13 residues. Trimming took 10 bases from V and 2 from J; bases not matched to a gene: 6. As DNA, the CDR3 is TGTGCCACGAAGACAGGGGGAGCCTACGAGCAGTACTTC. Translation gives CATKTGGAYEQYF.

The chain carries TRBV5-1 and TRBJ2-7, with a weak D call TRBD2 (7 bases). The V end lost 5 bases, the J end lost 5 bases, and 17 bases lay between the germline ends. The CDR3 spans 14 residues. CDR1 and CDR2 from the germline V gene are SGHRS and YFSETQ. The CDR3 DNA follows: TGCGCCAGCAGGTTCGGGGGGCGAGAGGACGAGCAGTACTTC. Translation: CASRFGGREDEQYF.